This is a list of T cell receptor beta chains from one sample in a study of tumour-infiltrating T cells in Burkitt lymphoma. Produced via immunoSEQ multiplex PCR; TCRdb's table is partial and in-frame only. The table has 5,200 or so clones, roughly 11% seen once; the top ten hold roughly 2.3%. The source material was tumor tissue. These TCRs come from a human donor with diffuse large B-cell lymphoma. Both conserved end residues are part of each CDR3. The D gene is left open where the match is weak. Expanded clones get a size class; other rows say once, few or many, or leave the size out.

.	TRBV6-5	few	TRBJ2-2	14	TGTGCCAGCAGACCCTTGGGGGGCCCCGGGGAGCTGTTTTTT	CASRPLGGPGELFF
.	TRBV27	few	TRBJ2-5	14	TGTGCCAGCAGACACCCGGGAGTCGGGGAGACCCAGTACTTC	CASRHPGVGETQYF
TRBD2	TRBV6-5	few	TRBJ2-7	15	TGTGCCAGCAGTCCGTCTCCGGGGGGGAAGGTCGAGCAGTACTTC	CASSPSPGGKVEQYF
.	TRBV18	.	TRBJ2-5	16	TGTGCCAGCTCACCCTCCAGACCGAAGTACCAAGAGACCCAGTACTTC	CASSPSRPKYQETQYF
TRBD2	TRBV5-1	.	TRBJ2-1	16	TGCGCCAGCAGCTCCTTGGTGCGGGGGGGCGGAGATGAGCAGTTCTTC	CASSSLVRGGGDEQFF
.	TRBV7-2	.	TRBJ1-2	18	TGTGCCAGCAGCTTAGTTTGGATGGAACCCTTTCACGCCTATGGCTACACCTTC	CASSLVWMEPFHAYGYTF
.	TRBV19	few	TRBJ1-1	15	TGTGCCAGTAGTATTCAAGGGGTCTGGAACACTGAAGCTTTCTTT	CASSIQGVWNTEAFF
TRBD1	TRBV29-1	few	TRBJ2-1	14	TGCAGCGTCCGGGACAGGGGGTTCGACAATGAGCAGTTCTTC	CSVRDRGFDNEQFF
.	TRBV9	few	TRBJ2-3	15	TGTGCCAGCAGCGTGTGGGCTAGTGGGACAGATACGCAGTATTTT	CASSVWASGTDTQYF
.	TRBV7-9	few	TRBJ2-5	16	TGTGCCAGCAGCCCCCCATTACGAGGGGTTCAAGAGACCCAGTACTTC	CASSPPLRGVQETQYF
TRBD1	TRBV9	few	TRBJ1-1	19	TGTGCCAGCAGCCCGACGAACGAAGACAGGGGGCTAGGGAACACTGAAGCTTTCTTT	CASSPTNEDRGLGNTEAFF
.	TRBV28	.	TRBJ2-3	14	TGTGCCAGCGGCGGAGGCTGGAGCACAGATACGCAGTATTTT	CASGGGWSTDTQYF
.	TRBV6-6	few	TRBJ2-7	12	TGTGCCAGCAGTTACCTGACCTACGAGCAGTACTTC	CASSYLTYEQYF